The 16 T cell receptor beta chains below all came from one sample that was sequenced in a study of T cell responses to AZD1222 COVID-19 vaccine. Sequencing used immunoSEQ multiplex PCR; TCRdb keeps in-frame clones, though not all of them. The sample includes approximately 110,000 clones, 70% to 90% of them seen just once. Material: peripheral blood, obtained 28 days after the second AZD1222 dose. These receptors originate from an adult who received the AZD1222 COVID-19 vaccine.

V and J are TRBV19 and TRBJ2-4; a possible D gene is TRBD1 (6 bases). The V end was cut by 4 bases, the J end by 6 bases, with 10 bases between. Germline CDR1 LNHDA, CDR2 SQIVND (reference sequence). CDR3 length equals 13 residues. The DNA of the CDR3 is TGTGCCAGTAGTACTACAGGGAGAAACATTCAGTACTTC. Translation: CASSTTGRNIQYF.

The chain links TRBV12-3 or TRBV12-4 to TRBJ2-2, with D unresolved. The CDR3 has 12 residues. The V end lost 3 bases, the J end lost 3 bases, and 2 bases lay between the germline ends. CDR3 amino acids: CASSFHTGELFF. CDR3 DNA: TGTGCCAGCAGTTTTCACACCGGGGAGCTGTTTTTT.

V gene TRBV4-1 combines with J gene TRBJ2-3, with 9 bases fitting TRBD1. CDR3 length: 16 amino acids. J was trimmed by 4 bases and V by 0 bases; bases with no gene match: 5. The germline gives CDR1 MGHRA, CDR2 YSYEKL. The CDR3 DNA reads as TGCGCCAGCAGCCAAGAAGGGGACAGGGTACCAGATACGCAGTATTTT. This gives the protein CASSQEGDRVPDTQYF.

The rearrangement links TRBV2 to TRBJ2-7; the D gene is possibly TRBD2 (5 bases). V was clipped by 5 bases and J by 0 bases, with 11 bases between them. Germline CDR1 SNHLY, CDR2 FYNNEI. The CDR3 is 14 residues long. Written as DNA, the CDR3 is TGTGCCAGCAGTCAGGACTCCTTCTCCTACGAGCAGTACTTC. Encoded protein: CASSQDSFSYEQYF. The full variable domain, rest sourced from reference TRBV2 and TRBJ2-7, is EPEVTQTPSHQVTQMGQEVILRCVPISNHLYFYWYRQILGQKVEFLVSFYNNEISEKSEIFDDQFSVERPDGSNFTLKIRSTKLEDSAMYFCASSQDSFSYEQYFGPGTRLTVT.

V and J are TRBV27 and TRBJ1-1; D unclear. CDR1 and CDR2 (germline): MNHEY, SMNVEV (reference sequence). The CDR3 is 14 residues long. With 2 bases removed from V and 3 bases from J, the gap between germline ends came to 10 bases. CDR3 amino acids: CASSLGVLDTEAFF. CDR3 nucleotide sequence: TGTGCCAGCAGTTTAGGGGTTCTCGACACTGAAGCTTTCTTT.

The CDR3 DNA is TGTGCCATCAGTGATGTGAATGAGCAGTTCTTC. This gives the protein CAISDVNEQFF. The chain has TRBV10-3 and TRBJ2-1; D is unclear. The germline CDR1 and CDR2 sequences are ENHRY and SYGVKD. The germline V and J ends were trimmed by 3 bases and 7 bases, with 4 bases remaining between them. The CDR3 has 11 residues.

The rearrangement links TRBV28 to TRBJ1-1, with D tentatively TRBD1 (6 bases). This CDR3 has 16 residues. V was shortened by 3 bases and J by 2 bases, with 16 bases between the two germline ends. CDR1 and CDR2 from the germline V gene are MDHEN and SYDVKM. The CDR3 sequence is CASSFTRQELNTEAFF. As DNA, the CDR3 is TGTGCCAGCAGTTTTACCCGACAGGAGCTTAACACTGAAGCTTTCTTT.

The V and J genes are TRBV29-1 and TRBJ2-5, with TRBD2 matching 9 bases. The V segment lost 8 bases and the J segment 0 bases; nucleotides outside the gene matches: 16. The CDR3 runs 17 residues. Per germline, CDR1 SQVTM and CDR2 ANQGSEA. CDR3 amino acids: CSRMRVLAGYNQETQYF. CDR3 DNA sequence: TGCAGCAGAATGAGGGTTCTAGCGGGATACAACCAAGAGACCCAGTACTTC. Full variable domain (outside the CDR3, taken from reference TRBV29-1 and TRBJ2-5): SAVISQKPSRDICQRGTSLTIQCQVDSQVTMMFWYRQQPGQSLTLIATANQGSEATYESGFVIDKFPISRPNLTFSTLTVSNMSPEDSSIYLCSRMRVLAGYNQETQYFGPGTRLLVL.

CDR3 bases: TGTGCCAGCAGTTACTCGTTACAGGGGTGGGCTGAAGCTTTCTTT. It encodes CASSYSLQGWAEAFF. V is TRBV6-5 and J is TRBJ1-1, with 7 bases aligning to TRBD1. Trimming cost V 0 bases and J 6 bases; bases outside gene matches: 7. Germline V gene lookup returns CDR1 MNHEY and CDR2 SVGAGI. The CDR3 runs 15 residues.

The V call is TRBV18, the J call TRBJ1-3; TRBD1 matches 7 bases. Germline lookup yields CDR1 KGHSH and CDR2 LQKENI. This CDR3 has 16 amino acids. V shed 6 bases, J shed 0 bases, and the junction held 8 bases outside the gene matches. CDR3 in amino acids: CASSALRGHSGNTIYF. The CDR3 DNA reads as TGTGCCAGCTCTGCCTTGAGGGGGCACTCTGGAAACACCATATATTTT. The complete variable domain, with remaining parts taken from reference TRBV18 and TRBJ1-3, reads NAGVMQNPRHLVRRRGQEARLRCSPMKGHSHVYWYRQLPEEGLKFMVYLQKENIIDESGMPKERFSAEFPKEGPSILRIQQVVRGDSAAYFCASSALRGHSGNTIYFGEGSWLTVV.

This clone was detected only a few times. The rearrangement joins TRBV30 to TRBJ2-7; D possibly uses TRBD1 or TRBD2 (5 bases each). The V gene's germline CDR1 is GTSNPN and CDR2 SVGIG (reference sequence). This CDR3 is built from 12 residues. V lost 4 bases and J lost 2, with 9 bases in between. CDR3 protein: CAWMGEPYEQYF. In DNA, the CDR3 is TGTGCCTGGATGGGGGAACCCTACGAGCAGTACTTC.

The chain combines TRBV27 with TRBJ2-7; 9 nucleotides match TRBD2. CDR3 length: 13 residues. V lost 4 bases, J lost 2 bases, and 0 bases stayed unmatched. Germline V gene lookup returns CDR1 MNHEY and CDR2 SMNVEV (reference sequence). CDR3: CASSSSGTYEQYF. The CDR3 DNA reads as TGTGCCAGCAGTTCTAGCGGGACCTACGAGCAGTACTTC.

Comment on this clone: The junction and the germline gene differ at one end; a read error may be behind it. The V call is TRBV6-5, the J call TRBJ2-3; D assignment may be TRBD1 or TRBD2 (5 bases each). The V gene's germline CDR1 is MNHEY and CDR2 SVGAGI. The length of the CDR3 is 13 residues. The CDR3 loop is CASSSTGPRSQRF. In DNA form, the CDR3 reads TGTGCCAGCAGCTCCACGGGGCCCCGCAGTCAGAGATTT.

Here the CDR3 DNA reads TGTGCCAGCAGTTTATACCAGGGGAGTAACGAAAAACTGTTTTTT. Translating it yields CASSLYQGSNEKLFF. The chain combines TRBV27 with TRBJ1-4; a weak D match, TRBD1 (6 bases). V was cut by 1 base and J by 8 bases, with 14 bases left in between. The length of the CDR3 is 15 residues. Germline V CDR1 and CDR2: MNHEY, SMNVEV (reference sequence).

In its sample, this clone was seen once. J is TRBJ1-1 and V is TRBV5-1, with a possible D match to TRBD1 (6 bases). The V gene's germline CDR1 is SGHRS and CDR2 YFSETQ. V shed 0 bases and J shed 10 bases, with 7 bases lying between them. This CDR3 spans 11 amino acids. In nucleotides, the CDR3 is TGCGCCAGCAGCTTGGCGGGGGCAGCTTTCTTT. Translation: CASSLAGAAFF.

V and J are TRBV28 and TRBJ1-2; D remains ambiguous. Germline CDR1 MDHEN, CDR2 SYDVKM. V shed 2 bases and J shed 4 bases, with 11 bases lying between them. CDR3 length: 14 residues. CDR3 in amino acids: CASSLRWVSYGYTF. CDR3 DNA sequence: TGTGCCAGCAGTTTACGATGGGTTAGCTATGGCTACACCTTC.